This T cell receptor beta chain originates from a study of cytomegalovirus exposure and HLA in healthy donors. General study findings and limits: Roughly uniform depth of sequencing across donors was assumed in presence/absence analyses. Common viral pathogens (according to a later analysis) appeared linked to several of the most significant clusters.

Concerning this clone: The antigen is not known.

The CDR3 sequence is 15 residues long. The germline gives CDR1 MDHEN, CDR2 SYDVKM. V was clipped by 4 bases and J by 2 bases; unmatched bases: 2. PCR amplification relied on 60 Vbeta primers (plus 13 Jbeta primers). Repertoires were generated with immunoSEQ multiplex PCR, while TCRdb's copy carries only in-frame clones and drops some. The repertoire holds some 85,000 clones, with over 60% as singletons. This TCR derives from a man aged 25-45 years in good health and CMV-seronegative. The material sequenced was PBMCs. This rearrangement joins TRBV28 to TRBJ2-1; TRBD2 matches at 10 bases. As DNA, the CDR3 is TGTGCCAGCAGTTCCCTAGCGGGAGCCTACAATGAGCAGTTCTTC. It yields the protein CASSSLAGAYNEQFF.